This paragraph reports one T cell receptor beta chain. Its target antigen remains unknown. Base qualities are missing; no much larger clone stands one base away. This entry belongs to a study of immune characterization of retroperitoneal liposarcoma (dated by TCRdb to between 2019 and 2020). Spanning cysteine to phenylalanine, the CDR3 consists of 17 amino acids. Left in the record is the CDR3 DNA by itself, 51 bases read in frame from the first base. The trim is 0 bases for V and 5 bases for J, with a gap of 14 bases between the germline ends. CDR1 MNHNY and CDR2 SVGAGI were looked up in the germline V gene (reference sequence). Library generation was performed with PCR. Sequencing used a NextSeq 500. TCRdb itself trimmed the public reads at Q25 with fastp, ran MiXCR and retained productive beta chains. Each CDR3 protein gets just one entry, which takes the most common genes and DNA from the rows behind it. In all, the sample holds some 3,100 distinct CDR3 sequences, and around 45% of those were seen once. The ten largest clones capture approximately 40% of the sample.

The specimen sequenced was tumor tissue. The sequence is built from TRBV6-6 and TRBJ1-6; matching of 5 bases hints at TRBD1 as the D gene. The TCR comes from a male donor with retroperitoneal liposarcoma. At the DNA level, the sequence is TGTGCCAGCAGTTACTCCTCGGCCGACAGCCATAATTCACCCCTCCACTTT. Translated, this is CASSYSSADSHNSPLHF.